The text below deals with one TCR beta chain. Its target is not known. TCRdb keeps only in-frame clones here, not all; method: immunoSEQ multiplex PCR. This sample carries about 68,000 clones, 84% of them seen once, and the ten largest clones take under 2%. The entry originates in a study of OX40 agonist ivuxolimab in advanced cancers. Overall study context: Age averaged around 59 years (range roughly 20 to 90), and about 86% were male.

The trim removed 4 bases at V and 5 bases at J, leaving 7 bases unmatched. The CDR3 covers 14 residues. Per the germline V gene, CDR1 is SGHTA and CDR2 is FQGTGA. Regarding the study as a whole: Patients with a partial response at 0.1-3.0 mg/kg had among the lowest clonal expansion.

The receptor was isolated from an adult with an advanced solid tumor such as melanoma, head and neck, liver or kidney cancer. The chain employs TRBV7-3 and TRBJ1-1, with 7 bases matching TRBD1. The material was CD4+ or CD8+ T cells sorted from blood, obtained in a trial of the OX40 agonist ivuxolimab. CDR3 bases: TGTGCCAGCAGCTCTACAGGGGCGGGGACTGAAGCTTTCTTT. Its translation: CASSSTGAGTEAFF.